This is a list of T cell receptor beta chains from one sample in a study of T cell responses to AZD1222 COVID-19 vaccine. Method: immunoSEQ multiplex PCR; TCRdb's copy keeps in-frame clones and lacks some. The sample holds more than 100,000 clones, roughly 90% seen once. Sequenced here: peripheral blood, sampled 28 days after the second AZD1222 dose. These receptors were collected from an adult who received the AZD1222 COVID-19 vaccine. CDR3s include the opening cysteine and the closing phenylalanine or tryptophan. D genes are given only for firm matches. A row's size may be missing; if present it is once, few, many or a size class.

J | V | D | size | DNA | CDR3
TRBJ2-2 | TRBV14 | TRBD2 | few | TGTGCCAGCAGCCAATGGGCTAGCGGGAGAGTCACCGGGGAGCTGTTTTTT | CASSQWASGRVTGELFF
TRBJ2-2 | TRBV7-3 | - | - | TGTGCCAGCAGTCGCGGTGGGGGAACCGGGGAGCTGTTTTTT | CASSRGGGTGELFF
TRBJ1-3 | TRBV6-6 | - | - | TGTGCCAGCAGTCCTTTTGGGACTCTCGTTTCTGGAAACACCATATATTTT | CASSPFGTLVSGNTIYF
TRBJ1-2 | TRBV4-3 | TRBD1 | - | TGCGCCAGCAGCCAAGGGGCGACAGGGAACTATGGCTACACCTTC | CASSQGATGNYGYTF
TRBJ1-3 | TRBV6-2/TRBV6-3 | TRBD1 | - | TGTGCCAGCAGTCCCCACAGGGGTCTCTCGGGCTCCGGAAACACCATATATTTT | CASSPHRGLSGSGNTIYF
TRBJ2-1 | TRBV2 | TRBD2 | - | TGTGCCAGCAGTCTGGGACTAGCGGGCAATGAGCAGTTCTTC | CASSLGLAGNEQFF
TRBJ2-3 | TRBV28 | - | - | TGTGCCAGCAGCACCCCAAGAAATACGCAGTATTTT | CASSTPRNTQYF
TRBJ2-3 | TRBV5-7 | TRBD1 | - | TGTGCCAGCAGCTTGTTAATGGGACAGGGCCATTCTAGCACAGATACGCAGTATTTT | CASSLLMGQGHSSTDTQYF
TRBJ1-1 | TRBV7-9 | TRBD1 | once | TGTGCCAGCGTTTATCGACAGGGTCTGAACACTGAAGCTTTCTTT | CASVYRQGLNTEAFF
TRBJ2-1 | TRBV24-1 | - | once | TGTGCCACCAGTGCCCCAGGGGACAATGAGCAGTTCTTC | CATSAPGDNEQFF
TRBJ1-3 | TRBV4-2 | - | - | TGTGCCAGCAGCCCGGACGGGAGCTCTGGAAACACCATATATTTT | CASSPDGSSGNTIYF
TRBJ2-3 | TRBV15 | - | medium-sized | TGTGCCACCAGCGGGTTTCGACCGGAACTTCGAATTACAGATACGCAGTATTTT | CATSGFRPELRITDTQYF
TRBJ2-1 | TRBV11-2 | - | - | TGTGCCAGCAGCTTAGACCGGGCCACTTTGGGGGACGAGCAGTTCTTC | CASSLDRATLGDEQFF
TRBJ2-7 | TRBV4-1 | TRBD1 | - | TGCGCCAGCAGCCAAGGGACAGGGGAGAGCTACGAGCAGTACTTC | CASSQGTGESYEQYF
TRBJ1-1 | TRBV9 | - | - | TGTGCCAGCAGCGTAGAGCTGGGGGACACTGAAGCTTTCTTT | CASSVELGDTEAFF
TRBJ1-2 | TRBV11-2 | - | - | TGTGCCAGCAGCTTAGGTCTAAACTATGGCTACACCTTC | CASSLGLNYGYTF
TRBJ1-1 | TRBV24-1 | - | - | TGTGCCACCAGCGGACAAGCGAACACTGAAGCTTTCTTT | CATSGQANTEAFF
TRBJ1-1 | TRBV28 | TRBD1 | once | TGTGCCAGCAGGGCTGGGACAGGGGGAGCTTTCTTT | CASRAGTGGAFF
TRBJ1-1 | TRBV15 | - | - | TGTGCCACCAGTACGGTTATGAACACTGAAGCTTTCTTT | CATSTVMNTEAFF
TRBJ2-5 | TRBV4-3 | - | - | TGCGCCAGCAGCCAGGGACTTAATGGGTTAGCAATCGGAGAGACCCAGTACTTC | CASSQGLNGLAIGETQYF
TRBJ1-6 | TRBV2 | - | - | TGTGCCAGCAGTGAGGACAGCCTATGGATTGCACCCCTCCACTTT | CASSEDSLWIAPLHF
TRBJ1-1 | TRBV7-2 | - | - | TGTGCCAGCAGCTTCGCCCCGGGGGCCGAGACTGAAGCTTTCTTT | CASSFAPGAETEAFF
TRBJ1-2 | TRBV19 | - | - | TGTGCCAGTGGGAAAACAGGACATAACTATGGCTACACCTTC | CASGKTGHNYGYTF
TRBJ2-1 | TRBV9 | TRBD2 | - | TGTGCCAGCAGCGCCGGACTAGCGGGGGAAGGTCTGTTCTTC | CASSAGLAGEGLFF
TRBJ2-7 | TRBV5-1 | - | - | TGCGCCAGCAGCTTGGGGCGGGGTGGCTACTACGAGCAGTACTTC | CASSLGRGGYYEQYF
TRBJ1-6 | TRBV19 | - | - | TGTGCCAGTAGTCACCGGGGTTCACCCCTCCACTTT | CASSHRGSPLHF
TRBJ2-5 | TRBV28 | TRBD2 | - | TGTGCCAGCAGTCCTAGCGGGGGGGCCATCGAGACCCAGTACTTC | CASSPSGGAIETQYF
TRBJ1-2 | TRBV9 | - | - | TGTGCCAGCAGCGTAGCGACCCAAAACTATGGCTACACCTTC | CASSVATQNYGYTF
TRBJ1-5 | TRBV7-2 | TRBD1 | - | TGTGCCAGCAGCTCAGGACAGGTCTTAGATCTGCCCCAGCATTTT | CASSSGQVLDLPQHF
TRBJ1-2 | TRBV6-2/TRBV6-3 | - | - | TGTGCCAGCAGCGACAAGGACTATGGCTACACCTTC | CASSDKDYGYTF
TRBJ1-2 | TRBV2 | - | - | TGTGCCGGACGGGAACAGAACTATGGCTACACCTTC | CAGREQNYGYTF
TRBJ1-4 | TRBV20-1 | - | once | TGCAGTGCTAGTCATCTGGGGACTAATGAAAAACTGTTTTTT | CSASHLGTNEKLFF
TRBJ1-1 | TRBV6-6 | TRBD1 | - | TGTGCCAGCAGACAAAACGACAGGGGGCGTAACACTGAAGCTTTCTTT | CASRQNDRGRNTEAFF
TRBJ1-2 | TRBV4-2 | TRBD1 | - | TGTGCCAGCAGCCGAGGGACAGGGTATGGCTACACCTTC | CASSRGTGYGYTF
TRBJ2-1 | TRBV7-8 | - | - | TGTGCCAGCAGCCCGTTCGATGAGCAGTTCTTC | CASSPFDEQFF
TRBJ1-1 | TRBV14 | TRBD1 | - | TGTGCCAGCAGCCAGAACAGGGGCACTGAAGCTTTCTTT | CASSQNRGTEAFF
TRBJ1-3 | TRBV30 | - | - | TGTGCCTGGAGGCGGAAGGGGGACGTAAGGGACACCATATATTTT | CAWRRKGDVRDTIYF
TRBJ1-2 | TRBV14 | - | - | TGTGCCAGCAGCCAATCCCCCGACTATGGCTACACCTTC | CASSQSPDYGYTF
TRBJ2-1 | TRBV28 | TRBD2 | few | TGTGCCAGCAGGGCGGGACTAGCCGGCAATGAGCAGTTCTTC | CASRAGLAGNEQFF